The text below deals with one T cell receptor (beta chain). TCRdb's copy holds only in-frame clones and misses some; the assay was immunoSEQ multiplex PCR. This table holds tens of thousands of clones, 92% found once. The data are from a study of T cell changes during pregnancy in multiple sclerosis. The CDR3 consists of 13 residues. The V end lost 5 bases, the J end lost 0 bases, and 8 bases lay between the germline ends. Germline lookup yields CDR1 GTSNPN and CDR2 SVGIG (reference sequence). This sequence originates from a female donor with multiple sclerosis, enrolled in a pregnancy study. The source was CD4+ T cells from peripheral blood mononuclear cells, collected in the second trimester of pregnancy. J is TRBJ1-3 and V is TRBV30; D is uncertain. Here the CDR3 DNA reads TGTGCCTGGGCCATGGCCTCTGGAAACACCATATATTTT. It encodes CAWAMASGNTIYF.